This TCR beta chain was sequenced for a study of technical replicates of blood from a few donors. This clone was picked up one time. Assay used: immunoSEQ multiplex PCR; TCRdb lists only in-frame clones, some missing. The repertoire holds around 80,000 clones, with 95% to 98% as singletons. This sequence was found in a human donor in good health. Source material: T cells isolated from PBMCs.

This chain's CDR3 is CASSGGQGGQPQHF. Written as DNA, the CDR3 is TGTGCCAGCAGCGGGGGACAGGGAGGACAGCCCCAGCATTTT. The chain couples TRBV9 to TRBJ1-5, with TRBD1 matching over 9 bases. This CDR3 has 14 amino acids. The germline gives CDR1 SGDLS, CDR2 YYNGEE. V was clipped by 3 bases and J by 7 bases; unmatched bases: 5.